These 20 T cell receptor beta chains originate from one sample sequenced in a study of blood T cell repertoires in COVID-19. Here immunoSEQ multiplex PCR was the method, and the copy in TCRdb shows in-frame clones only, minus some. Of about 310,000 clones listed, around 87% are singletons. Sequencing used peripheral blood. The receptor set was obtained from a man between 65 and 79 years old with acute or convalescent COVID-19.

The CDR3 here is CASSLVDRNTEAFF. The CDR3 region has the DNA TGCGCCAGCAGCTTGGTGGACAGGAACACTGAAGCTTTCTTT. The J gene is TRBJ1-1, the V gene TRBV5-1; TRBD1 is a possible D gene (6 bases). The CDR3 has 14 amino acids. Per germline, CDR1 SGHRS and CDR2 YFSETQ. V was trimmed by 0 bases and J by 1 base, leaving 7 bases between them.

The DNA of the CDR3 is TGTGCCAGCAGCCCCGGACAGGCCCCCAACACCGGGGAGCTGTTTTTT. It specifies CASSPGQAPNTGELFF. The rearrangement links TRBV5-4 to TRBJ2-2, with 7 nucleotides matching TRBD1. CDR1 and CDR2 from the germline V gene are SGHNT and YYREEE (reference sequence). Germline trimming cut 4 bases from V and 2 bases from J; bases unmatched to any gene: 8. The length of the CDR3 is 16 residues.

The chain couples TRBV7-3 to TRBJ2-3, with 8 bases lining up with TRBD2. The V gene end was trimmed by 5 bases and the J gene end by 5 bases; junction bases not matched to a gene: 6. The germline gives CDR1 SGHTA, CDR2 FQGTGA. CDR3 length: 14 amino acids. CDR3 residues: CASSPGLGLDTQYF. DNA for the CDR3: TGTGCCAGCAGCCCGGGACTAGGTCTAGATACGCAGTATTTT.

J is TRBJ1-1 and V is TRBV15, with TRBD1 matching 8 bases. Trimming cost V 0 bases and J 3 bases; bases outside gene matches: 6. Germline assignment: CDR1 LNHNV and CDR2 YYDKDF (reference sequence). CDR3 length: 16 residues. This chain's CDR3 is CATSRDYAGGHTEAFF. DNA for the CDR3: TGTGCCACCAGCAGAGATTATGCAGGGGGCCACACTGAAGCTTTCTTT.

This rearrangement joins TRBV6-5 to TRBJ2-7; weak D call: TRBD2 (6 bases). There are 16 residues in the CDR3. The V and J ends lost 0 bases and 1 base respectively, with 13 bases between them. Looked up from germline, CDR1 is MNHEY and CDR2 is SVGAGI. CDR3 coding DNA: TGTGCCAGCAGTTACTCTTCCCTAGCGAGGTCCTACGAGCAGTACTTC. This gives the protein CASSYSSLARSYEQYF.

The V gene is TRBV6-1, the J gene TRBJ2-1, with 7 bases that match TRBD1. Germline V CDR1 and CDR2: MNHNS, SASEGT. With 3 bases clipped from V and 1 base from J, the junction kept 3 bases outside the gene matches. CDR3 length equals 15 residues. CDR3 in amino acids: CASSDRGKSYNEQFF. CDR3 bases: TGTGCCAGCAGTGACAGGGGGAAGTCCTACAATGAGCAGTTCTTC.

J is TRBJ1-5 and V is TRBV6-4; D gene unclear. Germline lookup yields CDR1 MRHNA and CDR2 SNTAGT. V was cut by 4 bases and J by 7 bases, with 11 bases left in between. CDR3 size: 13 residues. For the CDR3, the DNA is TGTGCCAGCAGTGTGGGCCCGGGGCAGCCCCAGCATTTT. It is translated as CASSVGPGQPQHF.

This rearrangement joins TRBV7-2 to TRBJ2-3, with a tentative D call TRBD2 (5 bases). The length of the CDR3 is 14 residues. V lost 2 bases and J lost 3, with 9 bases in between. The germline V gene encodes CDR1 SGHTA and CDR2 FQGNSA. The CDR3 sequence is CASSLFSGTDTQYF. The CDR3 nucleotides read TGTGCCAGCAGCTTATTCTCGGGAACAGATACGCAGTATTTT.

This clone was observed a single time. The chain combines TRBV5-4 with TRBJ1-3; 8 positions agree with TRBD1. The germline CDR1 and CDR2 sequences are SGHNT and YYREEE (reference sequence). J was trimmed by 3 bases and V by 2 bases; bases with no gene match: 7. The length of the CDR3 is 16 residues. The CDR3 nucleotides are TGTGCCAGCAGCTTCGGCGGGACAGGCATTGGAAACACCATATATTTT. Protein: CASSFGGTGIGNTIYF.

This clone was counted a single time. This rearrangement joins TRBV4-3 to TRBJ1-1; 7 bases line up with TRBD1. The CDR3 extends over 14 amino acids. CDR1 is LGHNA and CDR2 is YSLEER in the germline V gene. The V segment lost 4 bases and the J segment 1 base; nucleotides outside the gene matches: 3. This CDR3 reads CASSLNRGNTEAFF. CDR3 in DNA: TGCGCCAGCAGCCTAAACAGGGGGAACACTGAAGCTTTCTTT.

This chain joins TRBV4-3 and TRBJ1-1, with D unresolved. From germline, CDR1 is LGHNA and CDR2 YSLEER. The CDR3 has 16 residues. The germline V and J ends were trimmed by 1 base and 0 bases, with 12 bases remaining between them. The CDR3 loop is CASSQGSSVLNTEAFF. The CDR3 coding sequence is TGCGCCAGCAGCCAAGGTAGTTCGGTATTGAACACTGAAGCTTTCTTT.

Note on this clone: This sample includes further DNA sequences coding for the same CDR3. The chain employs TRBV2 and TRBJ2-1; TRBD1 matches 8 bases. The V segment lost 4 bases and the J segment 6 bases; nucleotides outside the gene matches: 2. Germline V gene data show CDR1 as SNHLY and CDR2 as FYNNEI. The CDR3 spans 13 residues. The CDR3 bases are TGTGCCAGCAGTGGCGACAGGGGCAATGAGCAGTTCTTC. It is translated as CASSGDRGNEQFF.

V usage is TRBV18 and J usage is TRBJ1-1; D might be TRBD1 (5 bases). V lost 1 base and J 3 bases, leaving 21 bases between the germline ends. CDR3 length: 18 amino acids. In germline, CDR1 is KGHSH, CDR2 LQKENI. CDR3 sequence reads: CASSPRGGGEYHYTEAFF. The CDR3 DNA sequence: TGTGCCAGCTCACCACGGGGCGGCGGGGAATATCACTACACTGAAGCTTTCTTT.

J is TRBJ2-1 and V is TRBV29-1; 8 nucleotides match TRBD1. Germline loops: CDR1 SQVTM, CDR2 ANQGSEA. The V segment lost 4 bases and the J segment 13 bases; nucleotides outside the gene matches: 12. This CDR3 spans 13 amino acids. CDR3 nucleotides: TGCAGCGTTGGCAGGGGGGACAGGCCGACTCAGTTCTTC. Its protein product is CSVGRGDRPTQFF.

This clone appeared once. The V call is TRBV5-5, the J call TRBJ1-5; TRBD1 might be the D (6 bases). Trimming shortened V by 4 bases and J by 7 bases, and 18 bases separated the two germline ends. CDR3 size: 15 residues. Germline values: CDR1 SGHKS, CDR2 YYEKEE (reference sequence). DNA of the CDR3: TGTGCCAGCAGCCCGACCTACAGGGTGGGGCAGCCCCAGCATTTT. It codes for CASSPTYRVGQPQHF.

V usage is TRBV7-6 and J usage is TRBJ1-3, with D perhaps matching TRBD1 (6 bases). The CDR3 spans 17 residues. Trimming removed 1 base at V and 0 bases at J, with 13 bases between. Per germline, CDR1 SGHVS and CDR2 FNYEAQ. In DNA, the CDR3 is TGTGCCAGCAGCTTAGGAATCGCCAGGGGCTCTGGAAACACCATATATTTT. Protein: CASSLGIARGSGNTIYF.

V is TRBV27 and J is TRBJ1-2; D perhaps matches TRBD1 (6 bases). The CDR3 loop spans 14 amino acids. V lost 7 bases and J lost 6, with 18 bases in between. The V gene's germline CDR1 is MNHEY and CDR2 SMNVEV (reference sequence). CDR3 loop: CASTTRTAAHGYTF. The CDR3 nucleotides read TGTGCCAGCACCACTAGGACAGCTGCTCATGGCTACACCTTC.

The chain employs TRBV7-9 and TRBJ2-3; D is uncertain. The CDR3 runs to 12 residues. Germline values: CDR1 SEHNR, CDR2 FQNEAQ (reference sequence). Trimming shortened V by 5 bases and J by 4 bases, and 7 bases separated the two germline ends. The DNA for the CDR3 is TGTGCCAGCAGCCCTTGGCCAGATACGCAGTATTTT. Protein: CASSPWPDTQYF.

This chain links TRBV3-1 (or the pseudogene TRBV3-2) with TRBJ1-4; weak D call: TRBD1 (5 bases). Germline-derived CDR1 and CDR2 are LGHDT and YNNKEL (reference sequence). The CDR3 loop spans 15 amino acids. Deletions cut 4 bases from V and 8 bases from J, with 17 bases between. As DNA, the CDR3 is TGTGCCAGCAGCCTCGATCCAGGGAAGGGAGAAAAACTGTTTTTT. It is translated as CASSLDPGKGEKLFF.

The V call is TRBV6-2 or TRBV6-3, the J call TRBJ2-3; 16 bases map to TRBD2. The CDR3 has 19 residues. V lost 8 bases, J lost 3 bases, and 14 bases stayed unmatched. Germline V gives CDR1 MNHEY, CDR2 SVGEGT. CDR3 sequence (DNA): TGTGCCAGCGGCCTAGGGACTAGCGGGAGGGCCTTACGTACAGATACGCAGTATTTT. Its protein product is CASGLGTSGRALRTDTQYF.